This TCR beta chain stems from a study of vaccination and CD4 T cells after COVID-19 (dated by TCRdb to the early 2020s). With regard to the full study: The convalescent cohort comprised six males and four females, including two Hispanic individuals, seven Caucasians, two Asians and one multiracial person. Two doses of either the Pfizer-BioNTech BNT162b2 vaccine (n=8) or the Moderna mRNA-1273 vaccine (n=2) were administered to participants. Post-COVID blood samples were collected from convalescent patients a median of roughly 100 days after diagnosis, with a range of roughly 30 to 161 days. Post-vaccine blood samples were obtained a median of about 70 days after the second vaccine dose, with a range of about 13 to 250 days. Overlapping spike peptide pools from SARS-CoV-2 and from the common cold coronaviruses HCoV-NL63, HCoV-OC43 and HCoV-229E were used as culture stimuli. As controls, cultures received a CEFX viral epitope pool (the positive control), an HIV-1 Nef peptide pool (the negative control), or no peptide at all. In around nine COVID-19 convalescent patients and a few infection-naive healthy vaccine recipients, the spike-specific CD4+ TCR repertoire before mRNA vaccination was compared with the repertoire after mRNA vaccination. Memory CD4+ T cell crossreactivity between SARS-CoV-2 and common cold coronavirus spike proteins was assessed at the TCR clonotype level in an earlier paper using these donors. What the authors observed across the whole study: Nearly all vaccine-specific clones in convalescent patients (304 of 307) were mono-reactive for SARS-CoV-2 spike rather than cross-reactive with common cold coronaviruses. The median number of SARS-CoV-2-reactive clonotypes rose from about 19 after infection to 30 to 45 after vaccination, but the change was not significant. In convalescent patients, a median around 85% of post-vaccine SARS-CoV-2-reactive clones were detected only after vaccination, and vaccine-specific priming was suggested by this finding. The number of convalescent patients in the study was relatively small, and the study did not examine early timepoints following natural infection.

The library was built by means of PCR. DNA from cultured CD4+ T cells was subjected to TCR sequencing with the Oncomine TCR Beta short-read assay at the Johns Hopkins FTIC core. The QIAamp micro DNA kit was used to extract genomic DNA from the cultured CD4+ T cells. Oncomine TCR Beta libraries from cultured CD4+ T cells were pooled using unique dual indexes and sequenced on an Illumina iSeq 100. For the original study's pipeline: Non-productive sequences were filtered out, and CDR3s that did not start with C, did not end with F or W, or were shorter than 7 amino acids were discarded. The MANAFEST web application was used to identify antigen-specific clonotypes by comparing peptide-stimulated wells against reference wells and other culture wells. An FDR below 0.05, an odds ratio above 5, and a productive frequency above 0.1% in at least two of three replicate wells were required for clones to be considered positive. Clonotypes that were significantly expanded in both SARS-CoV-2 spike wells and at least one common cold coronavirus spike condition were defined as cross-reactive. CDR3 homology was assessed with Levenshtein distances (stringdist) and unrooted phylogenetic trees (ape) in R version 3.6.1. Clones were called with MiXCR by TCRdb after fastp trimmed the public reads at Q25, and only in-frame beta chains were retained. Under each unique CDR3 protein, matching rows form one entry showing the most common genes and DNA. None of the V and J calls come from the authors' own analysis; TCRdb made them. In this sample the table shows roughly 6,800 distinct CDR3 sequences, approximately 33% of which occur a single time. Approximately 10% of the sample is in the top ten clones.

This clonotype has just a few counts. Its antigen target is currently unknown. One base away there is no much larger clone; base qualities are not given. Read against the paper, the sample's treatment or condition label means: 10-day PBMC culture with coronavirus spike peptide pools or control peptides (ViraFEST assay). CD4+ T cells from unexposed donors were collected before the COVID-19 pandemic (2011-2018). The study used the ViraFEST assay, which expanded antigen-specific T cells with peptide pools and then identified expanded clonotypes by TCR sequencing. Over 1.5 million PBMCs per well were cultured in IMDM with 5% human AB serum and approximately 9.8 IU/ml IL-2, plus 10 ug/ml peptide pools. Half of the culture medium was replaced with fresh IL-2-containing medium on days 3 and 7. After around 11 days of culture, CD4+ T cells were isolated by negative selection with the EasySep CD4+ T cell isolation kit. Unexposed donor CD4+ T cells were tested for reactivity to SARS-CoV-2 S and N and four common cold coronavirus spike pools, as cell number allowed. Ficoll-Paque Plus gradient centrifugation was used to isolate PBMCs from whole blood, and the isolated PBMCs were then either used fresh or cryopreserved at -140C. Each culture condition was generally run in triplicate wells. Leukapheresis product for the unexposed donors was bought commercially.

The sequence was obtained from a human donor in good health. The sample comprised CD4+ T cells from blood, cultured in vitro.

The nucleotide sequence reads TGCAGTGCTAGCCGGGAGGCCTACAATGAGCAGTTCTTC. Translation gives CSASREAYNEQFF. Recombination joined TRBV20-1 with TRBJ2-1, with 7 bases aligning to TRBD2. From a lookup of the germline V gene (reference sequence), CDR1 and CDR2 are DFQATT and SNEGSKA. Trimming removed 3 bases from V and 2 bases from J; the gene matches leave 1 base unexplained. The CDR3 runs 13 residues from the cysteine to the phenylalanine. The retained sequence is limited to the CDR3, 39 bases, with the frame set at the first base.